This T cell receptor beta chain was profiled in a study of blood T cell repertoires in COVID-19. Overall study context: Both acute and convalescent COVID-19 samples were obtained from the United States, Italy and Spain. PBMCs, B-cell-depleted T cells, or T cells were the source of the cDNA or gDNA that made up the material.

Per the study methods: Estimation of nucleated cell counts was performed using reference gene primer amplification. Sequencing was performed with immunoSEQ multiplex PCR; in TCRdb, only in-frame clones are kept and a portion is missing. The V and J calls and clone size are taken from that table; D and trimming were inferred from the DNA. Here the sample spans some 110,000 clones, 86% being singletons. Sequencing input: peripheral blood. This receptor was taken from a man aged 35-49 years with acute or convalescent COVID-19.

The chain's CDR3 is CAWIYPGGWSFF. The CDR3 DNA reads as TGTGCCTGGATTTATCCCGGGGGGTGGTCTTTCTTT. This chain uses TRBV30 with TRBJ1-1, with a weak D call TRBD1 (5 bases). Germline-derived CDR1 and CDR2 are GTSNPN and SVGIG (reference sequence). The CDR3 runs 12 residues. With 4 bases removed from V and 12 bases from J, the gap between germline ends came to 18 bases.